The rows below give T cell receptor beta chains drawn from one sample of a study of T cells after yellow fever vaccination. TCRdb processed the 5' RACE reads anew with MiXCR; each CDR3 protein has one entry. The sample lists 200,000 to 250,000 distinct CDR3 sequences, around 7% occurring once. The source was CD4+ T cells sorted from PBMCs, collected 15 days after the yellow fever booster vaccination. These receptors were collected from a man aged 25 to 40 who received the YFV17D yellow fever vaccine. Each CDR3 is given with its conserved first and last residue. The D gene is left open where the match is weak. Clone size is stated in some rows and not others, as once, few, many or a class when expanded.

clone_size j_call v_call d_call cdr3_nt cdr3_aa
many TRBJ2-7 TRBV12-3/TRBV12-4 . TGTGCCAGCAGTCTACTCGTCGGGTACGAGCAGTACTTC CASSLLVGYEQYF
few TRBJ2-1 TRBV19 . TGTGCCAGTAGTATAGATCGGGGCGGGCGTACTACCAATGAGCAGTTCTTC CASSIDRGGRTTNEQFF
. TRBJ2-1 TRBV5-1 TRBD1 TGCGCCAGCAGACCGGGACAGGGGGTATGGGAGCAGTTCTTC CASRPGQGVWEQFF
. TRBJ2-2 TRBV5-1 TRBD1 TGCGCCAGCAGCTTGGACAACAGGGGCACCGGGGAGCTGTTTTTT CASSLDNRGTGELFF
. TRBJ2-1 TRBV7-2 TRBD2 TGTGCCAGCAGCCCTAGCGGGCCGCAGAGCTCCTACAATGAGCAGTTCTTC CASSPSGPQSSYNEQFF
. TRBJ2-1 TRBV5-1 TRBD2 TGCGCCAGCAGCTTACTAATTTTAGCGGGAGGGAACAATGAGCAGTTCTTC CASSLLILAGGNNEQFF
few TRBJ2-1 TRBV5-1 . TGCGCCAGCAGCTCCACTATTAAGGGGGTGTTGAATGAGCAGTTCTTC CASSSTIKGVLNEQFF
. TRBJ1-6 TRBV27 . TGTGCCAGCAGTTTAGGACACGGACAGAAAAATTCACCCCTCCACTTT CASSLGHGQKNSPLHF
. TRBJ2-7 TRBV7-9 . TGTGCCAGCAGCCCCCATGGAGGGGCTTCCTACGAGCAGTACTTC CASSPHGGASYEQYF
many TRBJ2-5 TRBV10-3 . TGTGCCATCAAATCACAGGACCAAGAGACCCAGTACTTC CAIKSQDQETQYF
few TRBJ2-7 TRBV30 TRBD2 TGTGCCTGGAGGCGGGAGGGGTACGAGCAGTACTTC CAWRREGYEQYF
many TRBJ2-5 TRBV24-1 . TGTGCCACCAGTGATAGGTATCTGGAGACCCAGTACTTC CATSDRYLETQYF
many TRBJ1-1 TRBV12-3/TRBV12-4 . TGTGCCAGCAGTTTAGGAAGGCTGGGAGCTTTCTTT CASSLGRLGAFF
. TRBJ1-2 TRBV7-2 . TGTGCCAGCAGGCCCCCGGGAACTAACTATGGCTACACCTTC CASRPPGTNYGYTF
few TRBJ1-6 TRBV5-5 . TGTGCCAGCAGCTTAGAGGATTTGGATTCACCCCTCCACTTT CASSLEDLDSPLHF
. TRBJ2-5 TRBV28 TRBD2 TGTGCCAGCAGCCCCCCCTTAGCGGGGGGGGGAGAGACCCAGTACTTC CASSPPLAGGGETQYF
. TRBJ1-5 TRBV6-2/TRBV6-3 . TGTGCCAGCAGAGATAGGGGACGGCAAGGGCCCCAGCATTTT CASRDRGRQGPQHF
. TRBJ2-6 TRBV3-1 . TGTGCCAGCAGCGACCCTGGGGCCAACGTCCTGACTTTC CASSDPGANVLTF
few TRBJ2-1 TRBV27 . TGTGCCAGCTCAGTAGTTAGGGGGCAGTTCTTC CASSVVRGQFF
many TRBJ1-2 TRBV30 . TGTGCCTGGAGTGTAATTTCGGAAACCCATGGCTACACCTTC CAWSVISETHGYTF
many TRBJ2-5 TRBV14 TRBD1 TGTGCCAGCAGCCGTCTTGGACAGGGTAAAGAGACCCAGTACTTC CASSRLGQGKETQYF
. TRBJ2-3 TRBV12-3/TRBV12-4 TRBD1 TGTGCCAGCAGGCCCCGGGACAGCCGCACAGATACGCAGTATTTT CASRPRDSRTDTQYF
few TRBJ2-1 TRBV12-3/TRBV12-4 . TGTGCCAGCAGCCCGGCCCTGGTGGCTGAGCAGTTCTTC CASSPALVAEQFF
many TRBJ2-1 TRBV9 . TGTGCCAGCAGCGGACAGCGTAGCTCCTACAATGAGCAGTTCTTC CASSGQRSSYNEQFF
many TRBJ2-5 TRBV5-1 . TGCGCCAGCAGCTTGGAGGGCACAAAAGAGACCCAGTACTTC CASSLEGTKETQYF
many TRBJ2-7 TRBV4-3 . TGCGCCAGCAGCCCTCGGGTTTTCTCCTACGAGCAGTACTTC CASSPRVFSYEQYF
few TRBJ2-7 TRBV4-3 TRBD1 TGCGCCAGCAGCCCCGGACAGGCGACTGTGCAGTACTTC CASSPGQATVQYF
few TRBJ2-5 TRBV7-7 . TGTGCTAGCAGCGCCGGTTCCGGGGTTTTAGAGACCCAGTACTTC CASSAGSGVLETQYF
. TRBJ2-1 TRBV7-9 . TGTGCCAGCAGCTTAGGGGGCATGCGACCCCGGCAGTTCTTC CASSLGGMRPRQFF
few TRBJ2-5 TRBV5-1 . TGCGCCAGCACCCCCGAGCCCCGGGGGTCGGAGACCCAGTACTTC CASTPEPRGSETQYF
many TRBJ1-4 TRBV6-1 . TGTGCCAGCAGGACGACCGGGACATCAAATGAAAAACTGTTTTTT CASRTTGTSNEKLFF
few TRBJ2-1 TRBV20-1 . TGCAGTGCTAGAGTCCGGGCTGAGCAGTTCTTC CSARVRAEQFF
. TRBJ2-3 TRBV5-6 . TGTGCCAGCAGCGGGCGACTAGTTCTAACAGATACGCAGTATTTT CASSGRLVLTDTQYF
few TRBJ2-1 TRBV2 . TGTGCCAGCAGTGACGTAGCGGTCGATGAGCAGTTCTTC CASSDVAVDEQFF
. TRBJ1-6 TRBV20-1 . TGCAGTGCTAGAGATCTCCGGCAGGTTGAGTCACCCCTCCACTTT CSARDLRQVESPLHF
. TRBJ1-2 TRBV29-1 . TGCAGCGTTGAGGGCCTAGGGAATGGCTACACCTTC CSVEGLGNGYTF
few TRBJ2-7 TRBV6-6 . TGTGCCAGCAGTAACGGGCCAGACGAGCAGTACTTC CASSNGPDEQYF
few TRBJ1-4 TRBV20-1 . TGCAGTGCTAAAGATTCGGGGGCCCATAATGAAAAACTGTTTTTT CSAKDSGAHNEKLFF
few TRBJ2-7 TRBV6-5 TRBD2 TGTGCCAGCAGTTACAAGGGACTAGCCTACGAGCAGTACTTC CASSYKGLAYEQYF
. TRBJ2-2 TRBV4-3 . TGCGCCAGCAGCCTAGGTCGGATTACCGGGGAGCTGTTTTTT CASSLGRITGELFF
few TRBJ1-6 TRBV9 . TGTGCCAGCAGCGTAAAAGGTGAAAGTTCACCCCTCCACTTT CASSVKGESSPLHF
. TRBJ2-3 TRBV7-9 . TGTGCCAGCAGCTTAGTAAGCGTAATGGGCCCAGATACGCAGTATTTT CASSLVSVMGPDTQYF
few TRBJ2-2 TRBV4-3 . TGCGCCAGCAGCCAAGATCTTGCCCGTTTCGAGGGGGAGCTGTTTTTT CASSQDLARFEGELFF
few TRBJ2-3 TRBV4-3 . TGCGCCAGCAGCCAAGTAGGAAAATCGGGTCCAGATACGCAGTATTTT CASSQVGKSGPDTQYF
. TRBJ2-2 TRBV12-3/TRBV12-4 TRBD2 TGTGCCAGCAGTTCTGCGGGAGGGATGGCATCCGGGGAGCTGTTTTTT CASSSAGGMASGELFF
few TRBJ1-6 TRBV9 TRBD1 TGTGCCAGCAGCGCGGGACAGGGTATTTCACCCCTCCACTTT CASSAGQGISPLHF
many TRBJ2-7 TRBV20-1 . TGCAGTGCTAGCTCACTTACCGGGACCTCCTACGAGCAGTACTTC CSASSLTGTSYEQYF
few TRBJ2-1 TRBV10-2 TRBD2 TGCGCCAGCACCTCGACTAGCGGAAACCTAAGAGGCAATGAGCAGTTCTTC CASTSTSGNLRGNEQFF
. TRBJ2-3 TRBV6-2/TRBV6-3 . TGTGCCAGCAGCTTCTCGGGCCCTGTTTACACAGATACGCAGTATTTT CASSFSGPVYTDTQYF
. TRBJ2-7 TRBV7-2 TRBD2 TGTGCCAGCAGCATGCGACTAGCGGGAGTCTACGAGCAGTACTTC CASSMRLAGVYEQYF
many TRBJ1-4 TRBV7-9 TRBD1 TGTGCCAGCAGCTTAGCGGGACAGGTTCGTCGTCGGGAAAAACTGTTTTTT CASSLAGQVRRREKLFF
. TRBJ2-2 TRBV7-9 . TGTGCCAGCAGGTTAACGGCCGGGGAGCTGTTTTTT CASRLTAGELFF